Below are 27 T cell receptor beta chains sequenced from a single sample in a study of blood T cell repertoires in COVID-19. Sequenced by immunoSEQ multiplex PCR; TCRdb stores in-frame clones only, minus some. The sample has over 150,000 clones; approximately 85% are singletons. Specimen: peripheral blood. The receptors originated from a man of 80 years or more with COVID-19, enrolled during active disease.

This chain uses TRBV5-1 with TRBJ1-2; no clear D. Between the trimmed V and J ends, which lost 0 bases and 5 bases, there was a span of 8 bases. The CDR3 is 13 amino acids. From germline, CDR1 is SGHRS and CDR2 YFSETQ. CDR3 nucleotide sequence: TGCGCCAGCAGCTTGGGGGCCCAGTATGGCTACACCTTC. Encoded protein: CASSLGAQYGYTF.

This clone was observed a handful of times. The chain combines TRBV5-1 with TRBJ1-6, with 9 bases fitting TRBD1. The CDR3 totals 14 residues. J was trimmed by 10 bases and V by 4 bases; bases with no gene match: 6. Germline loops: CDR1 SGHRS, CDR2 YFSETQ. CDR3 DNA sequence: TGCGCCAGCAGCCCCGACAGGGGGAAATCACCCCTCCACTTT. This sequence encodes CASSPDRGKSPLHF.

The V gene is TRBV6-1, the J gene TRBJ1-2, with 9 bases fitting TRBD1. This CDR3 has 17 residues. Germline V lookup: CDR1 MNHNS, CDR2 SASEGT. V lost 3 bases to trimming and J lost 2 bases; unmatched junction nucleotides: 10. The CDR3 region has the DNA TGTGCCAGCAGTGAGGGACAGGGTAGGGGGCCCAACTATGGCTACACCTTC. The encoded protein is CASSEGQGRGPNYGYTF.

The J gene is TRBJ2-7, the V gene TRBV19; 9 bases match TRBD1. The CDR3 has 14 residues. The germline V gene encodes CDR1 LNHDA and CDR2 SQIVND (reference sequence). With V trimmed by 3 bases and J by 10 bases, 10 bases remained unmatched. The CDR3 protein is CASSITGQGEKQYF. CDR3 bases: TGTGCCAGTAGTATTACGGGACAGGGAGAAAAACAGTACTTC.

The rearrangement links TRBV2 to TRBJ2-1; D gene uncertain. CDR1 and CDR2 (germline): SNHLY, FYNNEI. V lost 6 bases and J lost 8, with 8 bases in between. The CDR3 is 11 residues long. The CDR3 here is CASRAADEQFF. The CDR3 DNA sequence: TGTGCCAGCAGGGCTGCGGATGAGCAGTTCTTC.

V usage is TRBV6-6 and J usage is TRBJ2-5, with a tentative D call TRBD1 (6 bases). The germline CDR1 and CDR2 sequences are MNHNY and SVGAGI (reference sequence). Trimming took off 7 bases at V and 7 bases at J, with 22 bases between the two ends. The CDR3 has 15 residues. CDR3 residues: CASTDPPGVVGTQYF. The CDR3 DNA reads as TGTGCCAGCACCGATCCCCCAGGGGTGGTTGGGACCCAGTACTTC.

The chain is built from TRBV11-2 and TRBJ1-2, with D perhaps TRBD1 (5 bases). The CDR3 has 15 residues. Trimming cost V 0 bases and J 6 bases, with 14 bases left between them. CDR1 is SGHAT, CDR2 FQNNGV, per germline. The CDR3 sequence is CASSLDGLNRHGYTF. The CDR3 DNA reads TGTGCCAGCAGCTTAGATGGCCTTAACAGGCATGGCTACACCTTC.

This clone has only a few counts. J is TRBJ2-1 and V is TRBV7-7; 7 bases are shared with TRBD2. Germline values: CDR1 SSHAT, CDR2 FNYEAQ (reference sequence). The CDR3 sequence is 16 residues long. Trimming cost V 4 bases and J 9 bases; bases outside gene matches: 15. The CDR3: CASSSTPGLRTTEQFF. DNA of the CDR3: TGTGCCAGCAGCTCCACCCCGGGACTAAGAACCACTGAGCAGTTCTTC.

The CDR3 bases are TGTGCCAGCAGCCCACGGGGACAGTCCTCCTCCTACGAGCAGTACTTC. As protein: CASSPRGQSSSYEQYF. The V and J genes are TRBV7-6 and TRBJ2-7, with 7 bases fitting TRBD1. Germline V gene lookup returns CDR1 SGHVS and CDR2 FNYEAQ. Trimming removed 5 bases from V and 0 bases from J; junction bases left unmatched: 10. The CDR3 consists of 16 residues. Supplemented by reference TRBV7-6 and TRBJ2-7, the full variable domain reads GAGVSQSPRYKVTKRGQDVALRCDPISGHVSLYWYRQALGQGPEFLTYFNYEAQQDKSGLPNDRFSAERPEGSISTLTIQRTEQRDSAMYRCASSPRGQSSSYEQYFGPGTRLTVT.

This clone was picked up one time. CDR3 residues: CSVGEGGYGYTF. CDR3 bases: TGCAGCGTTGGTGAGGGCGGCTATGGCTACACCTTC. The V gene is TRBV29-1, the J gene TRBJ1-2, with D unresolved. The CDR3 covers 12 residues. Trimming took 4 bases from V and 4 from J, leaving 10 bases between them. Germline V gene sequence: CDR1 SQVTM, CDR2 ANQGSEA.

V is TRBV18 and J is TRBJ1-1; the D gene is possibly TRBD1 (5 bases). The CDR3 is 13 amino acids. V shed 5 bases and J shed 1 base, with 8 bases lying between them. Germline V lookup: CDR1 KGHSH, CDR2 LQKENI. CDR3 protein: CASSSQGNTEAFF. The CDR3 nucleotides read TGTGCCAGCTCATCCCAGGGGAACACTGAAGCTTTCTTT.

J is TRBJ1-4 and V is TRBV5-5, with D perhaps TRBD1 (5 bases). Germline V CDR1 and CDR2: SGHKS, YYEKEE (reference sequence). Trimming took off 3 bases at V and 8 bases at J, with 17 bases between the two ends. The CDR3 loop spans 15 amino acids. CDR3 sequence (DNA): TGTGCCAGCAGCTCCCTCTGGGGGGGGGAAGAAAAACTGTTTTTT. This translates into CASSSLWGGEEKLFF.

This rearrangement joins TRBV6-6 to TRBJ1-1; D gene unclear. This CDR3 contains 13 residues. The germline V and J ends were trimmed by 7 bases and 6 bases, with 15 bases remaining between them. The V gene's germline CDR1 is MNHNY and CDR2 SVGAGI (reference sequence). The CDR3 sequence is CASTPLRGAEAFF. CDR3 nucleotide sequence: TGTGCCAGCACCCCACTCCGAGGAGCTGAAGCTTTCTTT.

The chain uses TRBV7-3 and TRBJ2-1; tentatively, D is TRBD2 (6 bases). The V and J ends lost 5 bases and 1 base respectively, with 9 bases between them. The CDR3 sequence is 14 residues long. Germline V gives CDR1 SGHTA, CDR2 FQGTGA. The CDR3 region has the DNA TGTGCCAGCAGCCCCCGGGGGTCCTACAATGAGCAGTTCTTC. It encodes CASSPRGSYNEQFF.

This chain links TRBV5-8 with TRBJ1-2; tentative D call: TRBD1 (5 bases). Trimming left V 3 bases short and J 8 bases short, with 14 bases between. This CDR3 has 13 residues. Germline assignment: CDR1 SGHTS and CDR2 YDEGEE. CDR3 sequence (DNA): TGTGCCAGCAGCTGGGGCAGGCCTTTCGGCTACACCTTC. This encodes CASSWGRPFGYTF. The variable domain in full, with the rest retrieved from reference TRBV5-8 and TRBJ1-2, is EAGVTQSPTHLIKTRGQQATLRCSPISGHTSVYWYQQALGLGLQFLLWYDEGEERNRGNFPPRFSGRQFPNYSSELNVNALELEDSALYLCASSWGRPFGYTFGSGTRLTVV.

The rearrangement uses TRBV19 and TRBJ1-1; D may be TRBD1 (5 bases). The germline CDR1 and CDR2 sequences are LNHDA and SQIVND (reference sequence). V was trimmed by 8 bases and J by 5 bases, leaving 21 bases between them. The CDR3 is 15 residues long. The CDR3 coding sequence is TGTGCCAGTCGTGGACACTTGGGCGTTGGGACTGAAGCTTTCTTT. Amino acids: CASRGHLGVGTEAFF. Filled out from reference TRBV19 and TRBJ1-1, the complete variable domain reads DGGITQSPKYLFRKEGQNVTLSCEQNLNHDAMYWYRQDPGQGLRLIYYSQIVNDFQKGDIAEGYSVSREKKESFPLTVTSAQKNPTAFYLCASRGHLGVGTEAFFGQGTRLTVV.

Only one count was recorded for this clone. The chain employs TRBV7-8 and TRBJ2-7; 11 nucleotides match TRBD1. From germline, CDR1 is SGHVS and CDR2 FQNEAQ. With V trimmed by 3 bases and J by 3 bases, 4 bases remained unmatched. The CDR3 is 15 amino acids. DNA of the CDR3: TGTGCCAGCAGCTTTGGGGGGACAGGGGGCTACGAGCAGTACTTC. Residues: CASSFGGTGGYEQYF.

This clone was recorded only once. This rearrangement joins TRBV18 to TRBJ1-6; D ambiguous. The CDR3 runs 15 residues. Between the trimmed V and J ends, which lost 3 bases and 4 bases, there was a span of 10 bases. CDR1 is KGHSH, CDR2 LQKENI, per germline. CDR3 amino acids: CASSPYSDYNSPLHF. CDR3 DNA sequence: TGTGCCAGCTCACCCTACAGTGATTATAATTCACCCCTCCACTTT. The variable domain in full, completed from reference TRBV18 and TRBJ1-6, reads NAGVMQNPRHLVRRRGQEARLRCSPMKGHSHVYWYRQLPEEGLKFMVYLQKENIIDESGMPKERFSAEFPKEGPSILRIQQVVRGDSAAYFCASSPYSDYNSPLHFGNGTRLTVT.

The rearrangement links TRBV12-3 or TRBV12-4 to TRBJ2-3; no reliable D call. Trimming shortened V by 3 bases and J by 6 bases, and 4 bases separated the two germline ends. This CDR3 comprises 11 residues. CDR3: CASSLEDTQYF. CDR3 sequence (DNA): TGTGCCAGCAGTTTGGAGGATACGCAGTATTTT.

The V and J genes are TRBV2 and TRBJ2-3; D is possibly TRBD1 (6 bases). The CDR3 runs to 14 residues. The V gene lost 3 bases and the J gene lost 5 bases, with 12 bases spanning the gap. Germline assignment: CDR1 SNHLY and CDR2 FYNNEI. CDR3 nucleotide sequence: TGTGCCAGCAGTGACCCCAGGGGTCTAGATACGCAGTATTTT. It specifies CASSDPRGLDTQYF.

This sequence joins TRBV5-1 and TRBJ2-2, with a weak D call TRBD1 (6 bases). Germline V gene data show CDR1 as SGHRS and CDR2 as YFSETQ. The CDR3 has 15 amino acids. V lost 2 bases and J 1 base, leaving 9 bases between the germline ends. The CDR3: CASSFETGNTGELFF. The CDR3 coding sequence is TGCGCCAGCAGCTTCGAGACAGGGAACACCGGGGAGCTGTTTTTT. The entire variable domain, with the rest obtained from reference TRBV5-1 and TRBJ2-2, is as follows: KAGVTQTPRYLIKTRGQQVTLSCSPISGHRSVSWYQQTPGQGLQFLFEYFSETQRNKGNFPGRFSGRQFSNSRSEMNVSTLELGDSALYLCASSFETGNTGELFFGEGSRLTVL.

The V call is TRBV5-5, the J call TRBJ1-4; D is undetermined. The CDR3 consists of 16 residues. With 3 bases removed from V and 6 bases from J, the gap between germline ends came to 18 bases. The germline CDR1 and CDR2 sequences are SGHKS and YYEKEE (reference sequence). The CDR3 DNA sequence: TGTGCCAGCAGCTCCCAGCAAGGGTCGGGGTATGAAAAACTGTTTTTT. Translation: CASSSQQGSGYEKLFF. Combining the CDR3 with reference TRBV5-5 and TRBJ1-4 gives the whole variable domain DAGVTQSPTHLIKTRGQQVTLRCSPISGHKSVSWYQQVLGQGPQFIFQYYEKEERGRGNFPDRFSARQFPNYSSELNVNALLLGDSALYLCASSSQQGSGYEKLFFGSGTQLSVL.

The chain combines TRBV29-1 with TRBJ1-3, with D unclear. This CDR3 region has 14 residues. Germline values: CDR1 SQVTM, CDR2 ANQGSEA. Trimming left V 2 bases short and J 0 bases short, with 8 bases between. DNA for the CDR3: TGCAGCGTTGAAAGCCAGGACTCTGGAAACACCATATATTTT. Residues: CSVESQDSGNTIYF.

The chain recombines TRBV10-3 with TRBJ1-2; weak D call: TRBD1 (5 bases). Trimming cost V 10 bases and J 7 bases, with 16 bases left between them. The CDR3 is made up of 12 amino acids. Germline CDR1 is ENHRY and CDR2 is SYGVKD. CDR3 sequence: CANQGGLGGYTF. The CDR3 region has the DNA TGTGCCAATCAGGGAGGCCTTGGTGGCTACACCTTC.

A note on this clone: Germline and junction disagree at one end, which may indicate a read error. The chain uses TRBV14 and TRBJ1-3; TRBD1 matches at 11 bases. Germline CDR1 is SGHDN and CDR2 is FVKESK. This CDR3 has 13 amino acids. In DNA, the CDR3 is TGTGCCAGCAGCCAGGCCGGGACAGGGGGTGCGCATTTT. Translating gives CASSQAGTGGAHF. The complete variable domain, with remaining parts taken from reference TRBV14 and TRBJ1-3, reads EAGVTQFPSHSVIEKGQTVTLRCDPISGHDNLYWYRRVMGKEIKFLLHFVKESKQDESGMPNNRFLAERTGGTYSTLKVQPAELEDSGVYFCASSQAGTGGAHFGEGSWLTVV.

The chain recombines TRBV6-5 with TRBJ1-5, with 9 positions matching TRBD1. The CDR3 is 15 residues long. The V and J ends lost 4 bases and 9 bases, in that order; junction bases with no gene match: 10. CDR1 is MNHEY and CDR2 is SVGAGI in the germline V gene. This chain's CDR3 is CASSSGQGSQMPQHF. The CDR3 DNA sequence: TGTGCCAGCAGTTCGGGACAGGGATCCCAAATGCCCCAGCATTTT.

CDR3 amino acids: CASERGGFEKAFF. For the CDR3, the DNA is TGTGCCAGCGAGAGGGGGGGATTCGAGAAAGCTTTCTTT. The chain uses TRBV28 and TRBJ1-1, with D possibly being TRBD1 (6 bases). The germline gives CDR1 MDHEN, CDR2 SYDVKM. Between the trimmed V and J ends, which lost 8 bases and 9 bases, there was a span of 19 bases. The CDR3 sequence is 13 residues long.